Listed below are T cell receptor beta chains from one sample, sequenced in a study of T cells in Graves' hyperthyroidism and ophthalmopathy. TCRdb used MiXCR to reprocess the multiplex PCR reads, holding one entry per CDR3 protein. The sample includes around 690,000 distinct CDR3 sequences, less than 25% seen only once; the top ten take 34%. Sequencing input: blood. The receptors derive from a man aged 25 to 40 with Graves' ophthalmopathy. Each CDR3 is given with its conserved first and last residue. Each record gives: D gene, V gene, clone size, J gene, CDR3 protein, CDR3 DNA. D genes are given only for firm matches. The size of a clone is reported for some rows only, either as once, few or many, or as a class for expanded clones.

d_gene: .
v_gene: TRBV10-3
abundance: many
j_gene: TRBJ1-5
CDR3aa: CAISDLGNQPQHF
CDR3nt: TGTGCCATCAGTGACTTGGGCAATCAGCCCCAGCATTTT

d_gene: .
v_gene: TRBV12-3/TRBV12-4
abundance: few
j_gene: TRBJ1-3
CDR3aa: CASSSPGSGNTIYF
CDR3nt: TGTGCCAGCAGTTCCCCGGGCTCTGGAAACACCATATATTTT

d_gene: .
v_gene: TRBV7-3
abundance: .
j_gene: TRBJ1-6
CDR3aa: CASSLTVGYNSPLHF
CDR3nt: TGTGCCAGCAGCTTAACTGTGGGGTATAATTCACCCCTCCACTTT

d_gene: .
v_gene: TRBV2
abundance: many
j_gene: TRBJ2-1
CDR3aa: CASRNGFDNEQFF
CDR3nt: TGTGCCAGTCGAAACGGATTCGACAATGAGCAGTTCTTC

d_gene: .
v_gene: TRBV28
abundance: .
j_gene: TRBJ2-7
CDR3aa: CASSFGAGQNLDLTHEQYF
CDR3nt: TGTGCCAGCAGTTTTGGGGCGGGACAGAACCTAGATCTAACCCACGAGCAGTACTTC

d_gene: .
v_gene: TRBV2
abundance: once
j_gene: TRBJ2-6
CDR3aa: CASSDRLSGANVLTF
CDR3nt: TGTGCCAGCAGCGACAGGCTCTCTGGGGCCAACGTCCTGACTTTC

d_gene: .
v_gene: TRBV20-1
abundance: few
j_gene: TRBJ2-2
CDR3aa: CSASVGGPNTGELFF
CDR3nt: TGCAGTGCGAGCGTGGGGGGCCCGAACACCGGGGAGCTGTTTTTT

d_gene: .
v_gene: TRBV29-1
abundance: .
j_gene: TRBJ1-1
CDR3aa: CSAQGVEGTEAFF
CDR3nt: TGCAGCGCTCAAGGGGTCGAGGGTACTGAAGCTTTCTTT

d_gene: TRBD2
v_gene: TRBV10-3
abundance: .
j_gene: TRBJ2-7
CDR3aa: CAISAAGTTYEQYF
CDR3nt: TGTGCCATCAGTGCGGCGGGGACTACATACGAGCAGTACTTC

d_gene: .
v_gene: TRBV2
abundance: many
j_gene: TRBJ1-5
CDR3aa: CASSETDPYYQPQHF
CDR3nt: TGTGCCAGCAGCGAGACGGACCCCTATTATCAGCCCCAGCATTTT

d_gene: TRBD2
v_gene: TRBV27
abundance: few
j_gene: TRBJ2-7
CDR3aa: CASGTSGWTYEQYF
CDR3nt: TGTGCCAGCGGAACTAGCGGGTGGACCTACGAGCAGTACTTC

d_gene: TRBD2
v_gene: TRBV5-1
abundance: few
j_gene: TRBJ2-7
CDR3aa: CASSRLAGPFSYEQYF
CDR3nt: TGCGCCAGCAGTAGACTAGCGGGGCCATTCTCCTACGAGCAGTACTTC

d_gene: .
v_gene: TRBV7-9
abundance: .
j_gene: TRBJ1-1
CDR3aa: CASSFAGGQREAFF
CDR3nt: TGTGCCAGCAGCTTCGCCGGGGGGCAGAGGGAAGCTTTCTTT

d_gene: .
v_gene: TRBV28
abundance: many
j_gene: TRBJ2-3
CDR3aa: CASRRDRSPDTQYF
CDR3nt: TGTGCCAGCAGACGGGACCGCAGCCCAGATACGCAGTATTTT

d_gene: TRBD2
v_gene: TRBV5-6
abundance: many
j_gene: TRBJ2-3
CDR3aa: CASSTRLAGGINRTDTQYF
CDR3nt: TGTGCCAGCAGCACACGACTAGCGGGAGGTATCAACCGCACAGATACGCAGTATTTT

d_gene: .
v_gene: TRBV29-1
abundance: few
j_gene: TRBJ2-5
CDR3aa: CSVDGQTQETQYF
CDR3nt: TGCAGCGTTGACGGACAGACACAAGAGACCCAGTACTTC